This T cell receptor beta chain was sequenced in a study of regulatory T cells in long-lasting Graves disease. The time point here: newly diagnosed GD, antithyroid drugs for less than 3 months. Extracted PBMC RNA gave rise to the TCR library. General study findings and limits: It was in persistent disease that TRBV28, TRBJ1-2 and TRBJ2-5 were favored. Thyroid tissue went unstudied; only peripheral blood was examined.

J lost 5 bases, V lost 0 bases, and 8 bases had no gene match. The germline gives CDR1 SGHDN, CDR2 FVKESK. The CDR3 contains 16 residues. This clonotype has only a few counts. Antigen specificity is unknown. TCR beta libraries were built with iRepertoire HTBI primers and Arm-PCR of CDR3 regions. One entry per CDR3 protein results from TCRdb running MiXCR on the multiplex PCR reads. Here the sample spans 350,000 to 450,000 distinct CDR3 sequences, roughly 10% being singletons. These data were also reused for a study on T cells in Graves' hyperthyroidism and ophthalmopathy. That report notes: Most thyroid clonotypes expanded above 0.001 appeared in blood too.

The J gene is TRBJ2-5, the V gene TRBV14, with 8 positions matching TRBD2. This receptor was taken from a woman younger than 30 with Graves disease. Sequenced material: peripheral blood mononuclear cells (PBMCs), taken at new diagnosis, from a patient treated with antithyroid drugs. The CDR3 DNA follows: TGTGCCAGCAGCCAAGAACGGCGGGGGGCCCAGGAGACCCAGTACTTC. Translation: CASSQERRGAQETQYF.